This T cell receptor beta chain was captured by sequencing in a study of T-cell reconstitution after alpha-beta-depleted transplantation in children. Trimming pared 4 bases from V and 8 bases from J, leaving 15 bases between. Germline CDR1 SGHTA, CDR2 FQGNSA. CDR3 length: 14 amino acids. This clonotype was detected only a few times. The target antigen is unknown. Study-wide results and limits: High day-60 TCRbeta diversity in some patients came from surviving recipient T cells and thymic progenitors. About two months after transplant, alpha-beta T cells reportedly came from several hundred expanded graft clones. From newly produced T cells came most of the T-cell counts and diversity one year after transplant.

Researchers prepared the TCRbeta library using unique molecular identifiers, the study reports. TCRdb fed the PCR reads into MiXCR, producing one record per CDR3 protein. The data hold about 120,000 distinct CDR3 sequences, with under 13% observed a single time. The receptor was derived from a boy aged 2 to 9 with acute lymphoblastic leukemia, due to receive a stem cell transplant. The genes are TRBV7-2 and TRBJ2-1; possible D gene TRBD2, 7 bases. Sequenced material: PBMCs, taken before TCRalphabeta/CD19-depleted stem cell transplant. CDR3: CASSSSAGADEQFF. The CDR3 coding sequence is TGTGCCAGCAGCTCCAGCGCGGGGGCGGATGAGCAGTTCTTC.